This T cell receptor (beta chain) was recovered during a study of siplizumab effects on memory and regulatory T cells. Whole-study findings and limits: A small minority of alloreactive clones were mapped to unstimulated subsets. Naive T cells were seemingly more diverse than memory cells, and major contributions to the alloresponse seemed to be made by them.

Data came from immunoSEQ multiplex PCR; TCRdb stores just in-frame clones and leaves some out. Among 70,000 to 100,000 clones, approximately 97% were seen once, and the ten largest hold 0.031%. Trimming shortened V by 3 bases and J by 8 bases, and 10 bases separated the two germline ends. CDR3 length: 13 amino acids. Per germline, CDR1 KGHSH and CDR2 LQKENI. Remarks on this clone: The target antigen is unknown.

The clonotype comes from a human donor in good health. Sequencing was carried out using naive CD4+ T cells sorted from blood. The rearrangement joins TRBV18 to TRBJ1-4, with D uncertain. The DNA of the CDR3 is TGTGCCAGCTCACCCTTTGGTCCGGAAAAACTGTTTTTT. It specifies CASSPFGPEKLFF.